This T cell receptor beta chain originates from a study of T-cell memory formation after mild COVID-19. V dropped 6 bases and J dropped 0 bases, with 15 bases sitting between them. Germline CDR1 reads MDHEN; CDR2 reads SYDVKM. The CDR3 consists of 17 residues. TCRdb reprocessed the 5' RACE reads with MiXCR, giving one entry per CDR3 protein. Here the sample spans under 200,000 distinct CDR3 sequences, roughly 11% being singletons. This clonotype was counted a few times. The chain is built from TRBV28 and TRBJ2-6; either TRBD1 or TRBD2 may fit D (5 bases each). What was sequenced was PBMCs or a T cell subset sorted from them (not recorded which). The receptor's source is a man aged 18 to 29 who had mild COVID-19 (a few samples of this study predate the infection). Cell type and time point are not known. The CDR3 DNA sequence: TGTGCCAGCAGGTCCGGGACGGAATTCTCTGGGGCCAACGTCCTGACTTTC. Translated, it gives CASRSGTEFSGANVLTF. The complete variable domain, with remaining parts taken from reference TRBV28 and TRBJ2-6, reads DVKVTQSSRYLVKRTGEKVFLECVQDMDHENMFWYRQDPGLGLRLIYFSYDVKMKEKGDIPEGYSVSREKKERFSLILESASTNQTSMYLCASRSGTEFSGANVLTFGAGSRLTVL.